The TCR beta chain described here comes from a study of cytomegalovirus exposure and HLA in healthy donors. General study findings and limits: Earlier findings revealed that most TCR beta V segments proved productive either about 87% or about 30% of the time.

About this clone itself: As yet, its antigen is unknown.

This PCR relied on a set of 60 Vbeta primers and 13 Jbeta primers. Produced via immunoSEQ multiplex PCR; TCRdb's table is partial and in-frame only. The sample has 150,000 to 200,000 clones, around three quarters seen once. The source of this sequence is a woman in her 30s in good health and CMV-seropositive. The sample comprised PBMCs.

The CDR3 sequence is CASSGGGTEAFF. Here the CDR3 DNA reads TGCGCCAGCAGTGGGGGCGGAACTGAAGCTTTCTTT. This chain connects TRBV10-2 to TRBJ1-1, with D possibly TRBD1 on 5 matching bases. The germline CDR1 and CDR2 sequences are WSHSY and SAAADI. V was shortened by 4 bases and J by 5 bases, with 8 bases between the two germline ends. The CDR3 has 12 amino acids.